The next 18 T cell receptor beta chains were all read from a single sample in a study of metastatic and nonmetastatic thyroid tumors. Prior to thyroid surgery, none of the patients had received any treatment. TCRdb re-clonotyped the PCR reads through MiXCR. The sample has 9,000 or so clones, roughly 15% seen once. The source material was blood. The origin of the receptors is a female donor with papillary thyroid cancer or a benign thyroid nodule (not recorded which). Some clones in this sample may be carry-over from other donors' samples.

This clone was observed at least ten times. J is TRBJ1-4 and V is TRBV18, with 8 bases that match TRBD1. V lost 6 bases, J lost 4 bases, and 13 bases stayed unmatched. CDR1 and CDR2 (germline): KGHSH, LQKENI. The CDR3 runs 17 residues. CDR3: CASSQDRVSTVNEKLFF. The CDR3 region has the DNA TGTGCCAGCTCTCAGGACAGGGTCTCAACCGTTAATGAAAAACTGTTTTTT.

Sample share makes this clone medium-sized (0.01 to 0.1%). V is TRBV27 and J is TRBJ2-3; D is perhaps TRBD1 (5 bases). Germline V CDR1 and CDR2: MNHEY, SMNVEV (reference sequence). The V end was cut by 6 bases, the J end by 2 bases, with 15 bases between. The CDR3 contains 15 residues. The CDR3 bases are TGTGCCAGCAGAGAAGGCAGGGTAGACACAGATACGCAGTATTTT. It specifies CASREGRVDTDTQYF.

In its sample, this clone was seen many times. CDR3 sequence reads: CASSVGQGMNTEAFF. The CDR3 nucleotides read TGTGCCAGCAGCGTAGGACAGGGTATGAACACTGAAGCTTTCTTT. V usage is TRBV9 and J usage is TRBJ1-1; 7 bases match TRBD1. The CDR3 consists of 15 residues. Looked up from germline, CDR1 is SGDLS and CDR2 is YYNGEE. The V and J ends lost 0 bases and 0 bases, in that order; junction bases with no gene match: 2.

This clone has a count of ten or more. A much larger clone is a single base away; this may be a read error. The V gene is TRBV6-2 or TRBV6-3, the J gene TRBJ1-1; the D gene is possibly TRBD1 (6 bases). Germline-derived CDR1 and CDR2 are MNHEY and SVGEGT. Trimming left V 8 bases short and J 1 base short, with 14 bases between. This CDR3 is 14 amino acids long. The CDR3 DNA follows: TGTGCCAGCGGGGAGGGAGGGGGGAACACTGAAGCTTTCTTT. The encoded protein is CASGEGGGNTEAFF.

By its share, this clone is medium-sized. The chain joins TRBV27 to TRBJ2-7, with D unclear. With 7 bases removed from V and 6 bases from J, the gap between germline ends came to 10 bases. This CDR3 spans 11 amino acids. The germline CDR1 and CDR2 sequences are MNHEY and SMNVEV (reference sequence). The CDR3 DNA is TGTGCCAGCATCCCTTGGGGCGAGCAGTACTTC. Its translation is CASIPWGEQYF.

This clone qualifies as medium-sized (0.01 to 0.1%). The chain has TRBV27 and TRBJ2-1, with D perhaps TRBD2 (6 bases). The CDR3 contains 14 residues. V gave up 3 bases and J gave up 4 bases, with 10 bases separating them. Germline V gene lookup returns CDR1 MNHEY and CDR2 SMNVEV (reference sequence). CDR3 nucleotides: TGTGCCAGCAGTTTTCAGCGGGCATACAATGAGCAGTTCTTC. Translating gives CASSFQRAYNEQFF.

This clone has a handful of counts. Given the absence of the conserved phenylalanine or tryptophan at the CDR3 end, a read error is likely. The CDR3 DNA reads as TGTACCAGCAGCTCCGGTTCGTTAGCGGGAACAGATACGCAGTATTCT. Amino acid sequence: CTSSSGSLAGTDTQYS. The chain uses TRBV11-1 and TRBJ2-3; 8 positions agree with TRBD2. Germline V lookup: CDR1 SGHAT, CDR2 FQDESV (reference sequence). The CDR3 is 16 residues long.

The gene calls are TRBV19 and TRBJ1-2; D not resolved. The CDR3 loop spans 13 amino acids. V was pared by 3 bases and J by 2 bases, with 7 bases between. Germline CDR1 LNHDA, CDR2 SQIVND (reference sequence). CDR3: CASSMIANYGYTF. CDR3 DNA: TGTGCCAGTAGTATGATTGCAAACTATGGCTACACCTTC.

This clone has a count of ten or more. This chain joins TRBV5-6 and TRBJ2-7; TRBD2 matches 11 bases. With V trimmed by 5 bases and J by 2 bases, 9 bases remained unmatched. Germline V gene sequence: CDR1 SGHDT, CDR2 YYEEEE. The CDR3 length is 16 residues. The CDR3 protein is CASSFRGTSGPYEQYF. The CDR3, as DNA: TGTGCCAGCAGTTTTAGGGGGACTAGCGGTCCCTACGAGCAGTACTTC.

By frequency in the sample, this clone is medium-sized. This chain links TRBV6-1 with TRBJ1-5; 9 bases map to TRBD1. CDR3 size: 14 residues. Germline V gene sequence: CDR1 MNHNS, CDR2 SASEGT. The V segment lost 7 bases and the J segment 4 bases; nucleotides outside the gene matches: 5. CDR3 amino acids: CASTSGQGNQPQHF. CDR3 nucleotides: TGTGCCAGCACCTCGGGACAGGGTAATCAGCCCCAGCATTTT.

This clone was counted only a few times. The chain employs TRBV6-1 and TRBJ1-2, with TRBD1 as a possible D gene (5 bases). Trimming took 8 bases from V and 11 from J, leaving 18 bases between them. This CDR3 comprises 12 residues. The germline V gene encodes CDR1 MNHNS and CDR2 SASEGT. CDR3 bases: TGTGCCAGCCTAGTCCCCCCGGGGGGTTACACCTTC. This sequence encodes CASLVPPGGYTF.

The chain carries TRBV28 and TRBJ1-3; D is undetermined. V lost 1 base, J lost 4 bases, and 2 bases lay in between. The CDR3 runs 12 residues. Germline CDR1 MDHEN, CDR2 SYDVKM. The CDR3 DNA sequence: TGTGCCAGCAGTTTATACGGAAACACCATATATTTT. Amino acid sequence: CASSLYGNTIYF.

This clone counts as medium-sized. The CDR3 is CASSAYEGISSPLHF. Written as DNA, the CDR3 is TGTGCCAGCAGTGCCTACGAGGGGATCTCTTCACCCCTCCACTTT. V is TRBV25-1 and J is TRBJ1-6; TRBD1 is a possible D gene (5 bases). The CDR3 is 15 amino acids. From germline, CDR1 is MGHDK and CDR2 SYGVNS. V was trimmed by 4 bases and J by 9 bases, leaving 16 bases between them. The variable domain in full, with the rest retrieved from reference TRBV25-1 and TRBJ1-6, is EADIYQTPRYLVIGTGKKITLECSQTMGHDKMYWYQQDPGMELHLIHYSYGVNSTEKGDLSSESTVSRIRTEHFPLTLESARPSHTSQYLCASSAYEGISSPLHFGNGTRLTVT.

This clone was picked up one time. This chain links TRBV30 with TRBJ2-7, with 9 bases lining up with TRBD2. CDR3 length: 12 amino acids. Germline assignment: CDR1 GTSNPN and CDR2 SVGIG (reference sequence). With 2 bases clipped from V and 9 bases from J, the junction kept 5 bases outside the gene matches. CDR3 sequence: CAWSPSGMRQYF. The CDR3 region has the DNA TGTGCCTGGAGTCCTAGCGGGATGAGGCAGTACTTC. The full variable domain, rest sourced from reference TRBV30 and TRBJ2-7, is SQTIHQWPATLVQPVGSPLSLECTVEGTSNPNLYWYRQAAGRGLQLLFYSVGIGQISSEVPQNLSASRPQDRQFILSSKKLLLSDSGFYLCAWSPSGMRQYFGPGTRLTVT.

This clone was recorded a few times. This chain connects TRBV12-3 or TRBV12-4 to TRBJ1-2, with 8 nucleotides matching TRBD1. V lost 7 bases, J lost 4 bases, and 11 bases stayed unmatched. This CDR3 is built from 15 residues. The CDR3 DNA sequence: TGTGCCAGCACAACCGGCCAGGGGGCGGTCTATGGCTACACCTTC. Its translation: CASTTGQGAVYGYTF.

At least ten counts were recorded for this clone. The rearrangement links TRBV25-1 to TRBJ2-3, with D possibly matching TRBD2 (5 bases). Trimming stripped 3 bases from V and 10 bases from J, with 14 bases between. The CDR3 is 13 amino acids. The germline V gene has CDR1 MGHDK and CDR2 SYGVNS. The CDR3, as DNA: TGTGCCAGCAGTGATACGTACTCGGAGGCGCAGTATTTT. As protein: CASSDTYSEAQYF.

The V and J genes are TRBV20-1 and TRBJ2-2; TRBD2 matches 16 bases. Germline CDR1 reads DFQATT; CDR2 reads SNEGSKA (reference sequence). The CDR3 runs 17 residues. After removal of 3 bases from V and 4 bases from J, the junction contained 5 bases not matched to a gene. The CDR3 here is CSARGLAGGPFTGELFF. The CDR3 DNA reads TGCAGTGCTAGGGGACTAGCGGGGGGGCCTTTCACCGGGGAGCTGTTTTTT.

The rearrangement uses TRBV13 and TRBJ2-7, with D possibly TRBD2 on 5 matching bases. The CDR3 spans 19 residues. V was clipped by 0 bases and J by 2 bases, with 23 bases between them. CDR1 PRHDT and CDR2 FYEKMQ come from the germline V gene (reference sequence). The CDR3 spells CASSLGLGRTYRETYEQYF. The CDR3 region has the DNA TGTGCCAGCAGCTTAGGCCTTGGACGAACCTACCGGGAAACCTACGAGCAGTACTTC.